This T cell receptor beta chain was sequenced during a study of resident and recirculating memory T cells in vitiligo. Study-wide points: Different lesions suggested infiltration by different T cell clones.

TCRdb's table, derived via immunoSEQ multiplex PCR, lists solely in-frame clones and lacks some. Of fewer than 80,000 clones in the sample, roughly 92% were seen once. Comment on this clone: Its antigen is not identified.

With 0 bases removed from V and 5 bases from J, the gap between germline ends came to 8 bases. Germline V lookup: CDR1 SGDLS, CDR2 YYNGEE. There are 13 residues in the CDR3. The TCR sequence derives from a male donor with vitiligo. The sequencing input was blood. The chain combines TRBV9 with TRBJ2-5; D call uncertain. CDR3 loop: CASSVGPGETQYF. The CDR3, as DNA: TGTGCCAGCAGCGTAGGGCCCGGGGAGACCCAGTACTTC.